The next 2 T cell receptor beta chains were all read from a single sample in a study of CD8+ T cells in alopecia areata. Isolated RNA was reverse transcribed into cDNA used as the sequencing template. Libraries were prepared by immunoSEQ multiplex PCR; TCRdb keeps only in-frame clonotypes and omits some of them. Of 100,000 to 150,000 clones listed, roughly 54% are singletons. The specimen was CD4+ T cells sorted from blood, collected at week 0. These receptors all stem from a human donor with alopecia areata.

This clone was observed a few times. The V and J genes are TRBV7-2 and TRBJ2-3; tentative D call: TRBD1 (6 bases). Germline values: CDR1 SGHTA, CDR2 FQGNSA. Deletions cut 3 bases from V and 0 bases from J, with 10 bases between. The CDR3 has 15 amino acids. The CDR3 DNA follows: TGTGCCAGCAGCTTCCGGACAGACAGCACAGATACGCAGTATTTT. Amino acids: CASSFRTDSTDTQYF.

The chain uses TRBV7-9 and TRBJ1-2, with 9 bases matching TRBD1. From germline, CDR1 is SEHNR and CDR2 FQNEAQ (reference sequence). J was trimmed by 8 bases and V by 1 base; bases with no gene match: 5. This CDR3 region has 14 residues. This CDR3 is CASSLVQGANGYTF. DNA of the CDR3: TGTGCCAGCAGCTTAGTACAGGGGGCCAACGGCTACACCTTC.